The clone carrying this TCR beta chain was seen at least ten times. No antigen is known for it. The record originates from a study of read filtering for tumor transcriptome and immune sequencing. Study-level findings and limits: Sorted CD138-negative bone marrow cells were not purified T cells. About 77% of IR-seq clonotypes had a single read, yet these held approximately 3.5% of reads.

J lost 3 bases, V lost 5 bases, and 6 bases had no gene match. Germline V gene sequence: CDR1 SGHRS, CDR2 YFSETQ. The CDR3 consists of 14 residues. This library used about 360 ng RNA and molecular barcoded adaptors spanning alpha/delta and beta/gamma chains. TCRdb re-analysed the reads in MiXCR, keeping a single row per CDR3 protein. The table has about 50,000 distinct CDR3 sequences, less than 20% seen once; the top ten hold just over 15%. Sequences were obtained from a population of CD138-negative cells sorted from bone marrow. The rearrangement links TRBV5-1 to TRBJ2-7; 9 bases are a match to TRBD1. The sequence was collected from a donor at least 40 years old with multiple myeloma. The CDR3 nucleotides are TGCGCCAGCAGTGATCCGGGACAGGGCTACGAGCAGTACTTC. Translation: CASSDPGQGYEQYF.